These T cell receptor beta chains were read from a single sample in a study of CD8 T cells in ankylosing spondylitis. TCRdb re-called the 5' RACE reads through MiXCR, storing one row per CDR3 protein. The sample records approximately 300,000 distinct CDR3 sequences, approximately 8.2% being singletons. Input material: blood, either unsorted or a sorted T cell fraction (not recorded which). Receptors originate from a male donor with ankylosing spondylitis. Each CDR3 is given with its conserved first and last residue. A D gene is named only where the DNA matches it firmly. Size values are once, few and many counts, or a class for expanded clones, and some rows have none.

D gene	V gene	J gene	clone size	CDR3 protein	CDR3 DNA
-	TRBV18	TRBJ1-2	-	CASSQLQGSNYGYTF	TGTGCCAGCTCACAACTACAGGGATCGAACTATGGCTACACCTTC
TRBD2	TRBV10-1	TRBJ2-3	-	CASSESIAGADTQYF	TGCGCCAGCAGTGAGTCTATCGCGGGGGCAGATACGCAGTATTTT
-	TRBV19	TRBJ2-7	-	CASSIDLFGDRRDEQYF	TGTGCCAGTAGTATAGATCTATTTGGAGACAGGCGTGACGAGCAGTACTTC
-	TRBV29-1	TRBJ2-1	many	CSVRWDVYNEQFF	TGCAGCGTAAGGTGGGACGTCTACAATGAGCAGTTCTTC
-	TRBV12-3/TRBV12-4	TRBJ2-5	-	CASRWTAGETQYF	TGTGCCAGCAGATGGACAGCCGGAGAGACCCAGTACTTC
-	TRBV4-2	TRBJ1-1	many	CASSQRRSSYAAFF	TGTGCCAGCAGCCAAAGGAGGAGTTCCTACGCAGCTTTCTTT
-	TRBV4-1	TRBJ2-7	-	CASSPAGRESEQYF	TGCGCCAGCAGCCCCGCCGGCAGGGAAAGCGAGCAGTACTTC
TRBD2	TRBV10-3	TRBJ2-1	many	CAITDGTSGSWF	TGTGCCATCACCGATGGGACTAGCGGGAGTTGGTTC
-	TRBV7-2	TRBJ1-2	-	CASSLEGGGYGYTF	TGTGCCAGCAGCTTAGAAGGGGGTGGCTATGGCTACACCTTC
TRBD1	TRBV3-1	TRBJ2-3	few	CASSQPGQGAWGTDTQYF	TGTGCCAGCAGCCAACCGGGACAGGGGGCTTGGGGTACAGATACGCAGTATTTT
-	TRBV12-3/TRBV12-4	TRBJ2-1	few	CASRLGPYNEQFF	TGTGCCAGCAGGTTGGGGCCCTACAATGAGCAGTTCTTC
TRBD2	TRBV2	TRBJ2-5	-	CASSEERLAGGETQYF	TGTGCCAGCAGTGAAGAGCGTCTAGCGGGCGGTGAGACCCAGTACTTC
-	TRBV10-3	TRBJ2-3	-	CAITTTSGYTDTQYF	TGTGCCATCACCACGACCTCGGGATACACAGATACGCAGTATTTT
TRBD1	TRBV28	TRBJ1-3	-	CARGELGTGPKYF	TGTGCCAGGGGAGAGCTCGGGACAGGGCCAAAATATTTT
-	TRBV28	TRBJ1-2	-	CASSAPGQGYTF	TGTGCCAGCAGCGCCCCGGGACAAGGCTACACCTTC
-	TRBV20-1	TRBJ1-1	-	CSARDRTGYPEAFF	TGCAGTGCTAGAGATCGAACAGGGTACCCTGAAGCTTTCTTT
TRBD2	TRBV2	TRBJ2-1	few	CASSVLAVQFF	TGTGCCAGCAGTGTTCTAGCGGTGCAGTTCTTC
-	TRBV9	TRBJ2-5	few	CASSVSRLAETQYF	TGTGCCAGCAGCGTCTCTAGGCTCGCCGAGACCCAGTACTTC
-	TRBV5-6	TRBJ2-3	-	CASSPPGTDTQYF	TGTGCCAGCAGCCCGCCGGGCACAGATACGCAGTATTTT
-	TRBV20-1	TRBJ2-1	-	CSARDPSGFNEQFF	TGCAGTGCTAGAGATCCGAGCGGGTTCAATGAGCAGTTCTTC
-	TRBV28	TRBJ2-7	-	CASSFNRYEQYF	TGTGCCAGCAGTTTCAATAGGTACGAGCAGTACTTC
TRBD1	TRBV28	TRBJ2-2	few	CASSLPRDREYTGELFF	TGTGCCAGCAGTTTACCGCGGGACAGGGAATACACCGGGGAGCTGTTTTTT
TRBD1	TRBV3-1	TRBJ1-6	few	CASSPLTGESPLHF	TGTGCCAGCAGCCCACTGACAGGGGAATCACCCCTCCACTTT
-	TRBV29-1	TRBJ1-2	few	CSVRGGDFYGYTF	TGCAGCGTTCGGGGGGGCGACTTCTATGGCTACACCTTC
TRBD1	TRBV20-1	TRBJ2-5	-	CSARDADRGGETQYF	TGCAGTGCTAGAGATGCCGACAGGGGGGGGGAGACCCAGTACTTC
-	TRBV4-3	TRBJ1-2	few	CASSQGWTAIYGYTF	TGCGCCAGCAGCCAAGGGTGGACAGCTATCTATGGCTACACCTTC
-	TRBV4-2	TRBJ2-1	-	CASSQDSWRGGADEQFF	TGTGCCAGCAGCCAAGATTCATGGAGGGGGGGTGCGGATGAGCAGTTCTTC
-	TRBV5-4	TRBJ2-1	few	CASGPPGTYNEQFF	TGTGCCAGCGGTCCCCCGGGGACCTACAATGAGCAGTTCTTC
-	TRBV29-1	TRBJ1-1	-	CSVAISTPRNTEAFF	TGCAGCGTTGCTATCTCGACCCCGCGGAACACTGAAGCTTTCTTT
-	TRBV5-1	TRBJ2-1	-	CASSLDVRSDSEQFF	TGCGCCAGCAGCTTGGATGTTAGATCCGACAGTGAGCAGTTCTTC
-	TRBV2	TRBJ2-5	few	CASVTPGRETQYF	TGTGCCAGTGTTACCCCCGGCAGGGAGACCCAGTACTTC
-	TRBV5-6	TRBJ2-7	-	CASRHRVSYEQYF	TGTGCCAGCCGTCACAGGGTCTCCTACGAGCAGTACTTC
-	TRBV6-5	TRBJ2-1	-	CASSYSPAAPGYNEQFF	TGTGCCAGCAGTTACTCCCCAGCGGCCCCCGGGTACAATGAGCAGTTCTTC
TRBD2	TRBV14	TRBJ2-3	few	CASSQDWLAGRSDTQYF	TGTGCCAGCAGCCAAGATTGGCTAGCGGGACGGTCAGATACGCAGTATTTT
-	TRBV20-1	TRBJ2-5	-	CSARVASWAEIGQETQYF	TGCAGTGCTAGAGTCGCGTCTTGGGCGGAGATAGGGCAAGAGACCCAGTACTTC
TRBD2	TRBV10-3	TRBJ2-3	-	CAIRDTSDLDTQYF	TGTGCCATCAGGGATACTAGCGATTTGGATACGCAGTATTTT